The 21 T cell receptor beta chains below all came from one sample that was sequenced in a study of T-cell memory formation after mild COVID-19. TCRdb re-analysed the 5' RACE reads in MiXCR, keeping a single row per CDR3 protein. The repertoire holds approximately 450,000 distinct CDR3 sequences, with 15% to 20% as singletons. The sample consisted of PBMCs or a T cell subset sorted from them (not recorded which). The receptors were sampled from an adult woman who had mild COVID-19 (a few samples of this study predate the infection). Cell type and time point are not known.

The chain uses TRBV29-1 and TRBJ1-6; D is uncertain. Trimming pared 3 bases from V and 10 bases from J, leaving 16 bases between. The length of the CDR3 is 14 residues. The germline V gene has CDR1 SQVTM and CDR2 ANQGSEA. CDR3 nucleotides: TGCAGCGTTGATAAGGGCCAAACGGTATCACCCCTCCACTTT. It specifies CSVDKGQTVSPLHF.

This chain joins TRBV6-5 and TRBJ2-1; TRBD2 matches at 7 bases. The V gene's germline CDR1 is MNHEY and CDR2 SVGAGI. The CDR3 totals 14 residues. With V trimmed by 8 bases and J by 5 bases, 9 bases remained unmatched. The CDR3 protein is CASGGEGMNNEQFF. The CDR3 DNA reads as TGTGCCAGCGGAGGGGAGGGTATGAACAATGAGCAGTTCTTC.

This clonotype was counted many times. This rearrangement joins TRBV7-9 to TRBJ2-3, with D possibly matching TRBD2 (6 bases). The CDR3 spans 16 residues. CDR1 and CDR2 from the germline V gene are SEHNR and FQNEAQ (reference sequence). The ends were cut back, 4 bases at V and 5 bases at J, with 19 bases in the middle. The CDR3 nucleotides are TGTGCCAGCAGCTCTCTCCGGGAGCGACGGGGAGATACGCAGTATTTT. It codes for CASSSLRERRGDTQYF.

The gene calls are TRBV7-9 and TRBJ2-5; 9 bases fit TRBD1. The junction had 7 bases not matched to a gene; V was cut back by 6 bases and J by 2 bases. CDR3 length: 15 residues. Germline values: CDR1 SEHNR, CDR2 FQNEAQ (reference sequence). The CDR3 nucleotides are TGTGCCAGCAGAGGCGGGACAGGGCCTCAAGAGACCCAGTACTTC. Encoded protein: CASRGGTGPQETQYF. Supplemented by reference TRBV7-9 and TRBJ2-5, the full variable domain reads DTGVSQNPRHKITKRGQNVTFRCDPISEHNRLYWYRQTLGQGPEFLTYFQNEAQLEKSRLLSDRFSAERPKGSFSTLEIQRTEQGDSAMYLCASRGGTGPQETQYFGPGTRLLVL.

This clonotype has more than one count but fewer than ten. This chain uses TRBV5-1 with TRBJ2-1; perhaps TRBD2 as D (5 bases). The germline gives CDR1 SGHRS, CDR2 YFSETQ. V dropped 2 bases and J dropped 3 bases, with 12 bases sitting between them. CDR3 length: 15 residues. The CDR3 sequence: CASSFRERVYNEQFF. DNA of the CDR3: TGCGCCAGCAGCTTTCGGGAAAGGGTCTACAATGAGCAGTTCTTC.

The chain employs TRBV7-3 and TRBJ2-2; D call uncertain. Germline V gene data show CDR1 as SGHTA and CDR2 as FQGTGA. V dropped 5 bases and J dropped 2 bases, with 9 bases sitting between them. This CDR3 comprises 14 residues. DNA of the CDR3: TGTGCCAGCAGCGGTAGGGCCAACACCGGGGAGCTGTTTTTT. It specifies CASSGRANTGELFF.

This sequence joins TRBV6-5 and TRBJ2-2; TRBD1 aligns across 9 bases. CDR3 size: 15 residues. J gave up 0 bases and V 9 bases, and 5 bases lay outside the gene matches. Germline V gene sequence: CDR1 MNHEY, CDR2 SVGAGI. CDR3 sequence reads: CARKDRGANTGELFF. Here the CDR3 DNA reads TGTGCCAGAAAAGACAGGGGGGCGAACACCGGGGAGCTGTTTTTT.

The genes are TRBV7-2 and TRBJ1-2; 9 nucleotides agree with TRBD1. The CDR3 is made up of 13 amino acids. V gave up 4 bases and J gave up 3 bases; unmatched junction bases: 0. Germline CDR1 SGHTA, CDR2 FQGNSA. The CDR3 region has the DNA TGTGCCAGCAGCTACAGGGGGCACTATGGCTACACCTTC. Its translation: CASSYRGHYGYTF.

The rearrangement links TRBV5-1 to TRBJ1-5; D call uncertain. CDR1 and CDR2 from the germline V gene are SGHRS and YFSETQ. The CDR3 sequence is 14 residues long. Deletions cut 2 bases from V and 2 bases from J, with 8 bases between. In DNA form, the CDR3 reads TGCGCCAGCAGCTTTGGTAGCGGCAATCAGCCCCAGCATTTT. It is translated as CASSFGSGNQPQHF.

The chain employs TRBV4-3 and TRBJ2-2; D remains ambiguous. V lost 4 bases and J 1 base, leaving 13 bases between the germline ends. Looked up from germline, CDR1 is LGHNA and CDR2 is YSLEER. The CDR3 is 16 residues long. This CDR3 reads CASSPKMTLNTGELFF. Written as DNA, the CDR3 is TGCGCCAGCAGCCCCAAAATGACCCTGAACACCGGGGAGCTGTTTTTT.

Only a few counts were recorded for this clonotype. The gene calls are TRBV6-6 and TRBJ2-1; the D is unclear. Germline CDR1 is MNHNY and CDR2 is SVGAGI (reference sequence). This CDR3 has 12 amino acids. V lost 4 bases and J 9 bases, leaving 10 bases between the germline ends. CDR3 sequence (DNA): TGTGCCAGCAGTTCACCGGGCGCTGAGCAGTTCTTC. This translates into CASSSPGAEQFF.

This chain links TRBV29-1 with TRBJ2-1; D is tentatively TRBD1 or TRBD2 (6 bases each). Trimming pared 4 bases from V and 0 bases from J, leaving 19 bases between. The CDR3 covers 17 residues. In germline, CDR1 is SQVTM, CDR2 ANQGSEA. The CDR3 DNA follows: TGCAGCGTTGTGGGGGGCGGCGAAACAAGCTCCTACAATGAGCAGTTCTTC. Translated: CSVVGGGETSSYNEQFF.

This clonotype was counted only a few times. This rearrangement joins TRBV24-1 to TRBJ2-3, with a weak D call TRBD1 (5 bases). Germline V gene lookup returns CDR1 KGHDR and CDR2 SFDVKD. The CDR3 runs 12 residues. V was trimmed by 3 bases and J by 6 bases, leaving 6 bases between them. CDR3 nucleotide sequence: TGTGCCACCAGTGATCAGGGCGATACGCAGTATTTT. This encodes CATSDQGDTQYF.

This clonotype was picked up a small number of times. The CDR3 nucleotides read TGTGCCAGTAGTACTCCCGTAGGTTCCGAGACTGAAGCTTTCTTT. Translating it yields CASSTPVGSETEAFF. The rearrangement links TRBV19 to TRBJ1-1; D is uncertain. This CDR3 spans 15 amino acids. The V end was cut by 4 bases, the J end by 5 bases, with 17 bases between. Germline-derived CDR1 and CDR2 are LNHDA and SQIVND (reference sequence). Looking up the rest from reference TRBV19 and TRBJ1-1 gives the full variable domain: DGGITQSPKYLFRKEGQNVTLSCEQNLNHDAMYWYRQDPGQGLRLIYYSQIVNDFQKGDIAEGYSVSREKKESFPLTVTSAQKNPTAFYLCASSTPVGSETEAFFGQGTRLTVV.

The CDR3 here is CASSSTGTSGRISYNEQFF. Written as DNA, the CDR3 is TGTGCCAGCAGCTCAACCGGGACTAGCGGGAGAATATCCTACAATGAGCAGTTCTTC. The gene calls are TRBV7-9 and TRBJ2-1; 14 bases agree with TRBD2. The V and J ends lost 4 bases and 1 base, in that order; junction bases with no gene match: 9. The germline V gene has CDR1 SEHNR and CDR2 FQNEAQ (reference sequence). The CDR3 has 19 amino acids.

This clonotype has more than one count but fewer than ten. This chain connects TRBV29-1 to TRBJ2-1; TRBD1 matches at 10 bases. V shed 3 bases, J shed 2 bases, and the junction held 4 bases outside the gene matches. Germline V gene lookup returns CDR1 SQVTM and CDR2 ANQGSEA. The CDR3 has 15 residues. The CDR3 is CSVDPGQGAYNEQFF. Here the CDR3 DNA reads TGCAGCGTTGACCCCGGACAGGGGGCCTACAATGAGCAGTTCTTC.

There are a few counts of this clonotype. The chain has TRBV20-1 and TRBJ1-1; a weak D match, TRBD1 (6 bases). Germline-derived CDR1 and CDR2 are DFQATT and SNEGSKA (reference sequence). Trimming pared 2 bases from V and 3 bases from J, leaving 7 bases between. This CDR3 has 12 residues. The CDR3 reads CSARRGYTEAFF. In DNA, the CDR3 is TGCAGTGCTAGAAGGGGGTACACTGAAGCTTTCTTT.

V usage is TRBV7-3 and J usage is TRBJ2-2; D call uncertain. Trimming cost V 1 base and J 5 bases, with 8 bases left between them. This CDR3 has 14 residues. Germline assignment: CDR1 SGHTA and CDR2 FQGTGA. The CDR3 DNA is TGTGCCAGCAGCTTAATTTCGGCGACCGGGGAGCTGTTTTTT. Translation gives CASSLISATGELFF.

This clonotype was picked up a small number of times. V usage is TRBV20-1 and J usage is TRBJ1-6; D may be TRBD1 (5 bases). Germline CDR1 reads DFQATT; CDR2 reads SNEGSKA (reference sequence). This CDR3 spans 18 amino acids. CDR3 loop: CSAQPGPTHLSYNSPLHF. CDR3 nucleotide sequence: TGCAGCGCTCAACCGGGACCGACCCATTTATCCTATAATTCACCCCTCCACTTT.

V usage is TRBV2 and J usage is TRBJ1-2; D is perhaps TRBD1 (5 bases). In germline, CDR1 is SNHLY, CDR2 FYNNEI. The CDR3 consists of 12 residues. Deletions cut 4 bases from V and 5 bases from J, with 8 bases between. DNA of the CDR3: TGTGCCAGCAGTGTACAGGATTATGGCTACACCTTC. Protein product: CASSVQDYGYTF. Complete variable domain (other parts from reference TRBV2 and TRBJ1-2): EPEVTQTPSHQVTQMGQEVILRCVPISNHLYFYWYRQILGQKVEFLVSFYNNEISEKSEIFDDQFSVERPDGSNFTLKIRSTKLEDSAMYFCASSVQDYGYTFGSGTRLTVV.

This clonotype was seen more than once but under ten times. The chain has TRBV12-3 or TRBV12-4 and TRBJ2-5; the D call may be TRBD1 or TRBD2 (5 bases each). The CDR3 is made up of 17 amino acids. With 1 base removed from V and 4 bases from J, the gap between germline ends came to 19 bases. CDR3 nucleotides: TGTGCCAGCAGTTTAGGCGTTCGGGGACCCCTGGGAGAGACCCAGTACTTC. Translated: CASSLGVRGPLGETQYF.